The present entry profiles one TCR beta chain with its context. Original methodology: Estimates of nucleated cell counts were drawn from the amplification of reference gene primers. Method: immunoSEQ multiplex PCR; TCRdb's copy keeps in-frame clones and lacks some. D and trimming were read from the DNA, whereas the V and J calls and clone size are those reported in that table. This table has 180,000 or so clones, 82% appearing once. The source of the sample is a study of blood T cell repertoires in COVID-19. Study-wide background: Italy, Spain and the United States were the sources of the convalescent and acute COVID-19 samples. Sources were T cells, B-cell-depleted T cells, or PBMCs; the material itself was cDNA or gDNA.

The receptor was derived from a woman between 65 and 79 years old with acute or convalescent COVID-19. Sequencing was carried out using peripheral blood.

CDR3 sequence: CASSQDWRAREQYF. The CDR3 region has the DNA TGTGCCAGCAGCCAAGATTGGCGGGCAAGGGAGCAGTACTTC. This chain links TRBV3-1 (or the pseudogene TRBV3-2) with TRBJ2-7; D may be TRBD2 (5 bases). Germline CDR1 and CDR2: LGHDT and YNNKEL (reference sequence). This CDR3 spans 14 amino acids. V lost 0 bases to trimming and J lost 7 bases, with 13 bases between them.